The 20 T cell receptor beta chains below come from one sample, sequenced in a study of cytomegalovirus exposure and HLA in healthy donors. 60 Vbeta and 13 Jbeta primers were used in PCR. TCRdb's table, derived via immunoSEQ multiplex PCR, lists solely in-frame clones and lacks some. The table shows some 78,000 clones, with 80% occurring only once. The sample was PBMCs. These receptors were obtained from a man between 45 and 60 years old in good health and CMV-seropositive.

Concerning this clone itself: One end of the junction varies from germline; a read error may be responsible. This chain links TRBV2 with TRBJ2-1; 8 positions agree with TRBD2. Germline-derived CDR1 and CDR2 are SNHLY and FYNNEI. The CDR3 has 15 residues. The CDR3 DNA follows: TGTGCCATCAGTGAAGGACTAGCTCCCTACAATGAGCAGTTCTTC. Its translation is CAISEGLAPYNEQFF.

As DNA, the CDR3 is TGTGCCAGCAGTTACTCGAAGGGACAGAGGGTCCAGTACTTC. It is translated as CASSYSKGQRVQYF. The chain recombines TRBV6-5 with TRBJ2-5; 7 bases map to TRBD1. CDR3 length: 14 amino acids. CDR1 and CDR2 (germline): MNHEY, SVGAGI. V was clipped by 0 bases and J by 10 bases; unmatched bases: 8.

V usage is TRBV15 and J usage is TRBJ2-7, with TRBD1 matching over 8 bases. Germline loops: CDR1 LNHNV, CDR2 YYDKDF (reference sequence). The V gene end was trimmed by 4 bases and the J gene end by 0 bases; junction bases not matched to a gene: 5. There are 15 residues in the CDR3. The CDR3 DNA follows: TGTGCCACCAGCAAAAACAGGGGGTCCTCCTACGAGCAGTACTTC. Encoded protein: CATSKNRGSSYEQYF.

The chain joins TRBV4-2 to TRBJ2-5; no clear D. Between the trimmed V and J ends, which lost 1 base and 4 bases, there was a span of 7 bases. Looked up from germline, CDR1 is LGHNA and CDR2 is YNFKEQ. This CDR3 comprises 13 residues. CDR3 amino acids: CASSQGWAETQYF. The CDR3 DNA is TGTGCCAGCAGCCAAGGTTGGGCAGAGACCCAGTACTTC.

In this sample, this clone turned up a few times. Here the CDR3 omits its conserved ending phenylalanine or tryptophan, so a read error is the likely source. The gene calls are TRBV5-1 and TRBJ2-7; unclear D gene. The CDR3 covers 11 residues. Between the trimmed V and J ends, which lost 0 bases and 7 bases, there was a span of 5 bases. Germline V gene sequence: CDR1 SGHRS, CDR2 YFSETQ. The CDR3 reads CASSLAEEQYC. CDR3 bases: TGCGCCAGCAGCTTGGCAGAGGAGCAGTACTGC.

This chain joins TRBV5-1 and TRBJ2-7; D perhaps matches TRBD2 (7 bases). The CDR3 consists of 13 residues. Trimming took 6 bases from V and 5 from J, leaving 15 bases between them. The germline V gene encodes CDR1 SGHRS and CDR2 YFSETQ. The CDR3 spells CASNRGAGDEQYF. CDR3 nucleotide sequence: TGCGCCAGCAACCGGGGGGCGGGGGACGAGCAGTACTTC. Filled out from reference TRBV5-1 and TRBJ2-7, the complete variable domain reads KAGVTQTPRYLIKTRGQQVTLSCSPISGHRSVSWYQQTPGQGLQFLFEYFSETQRNKGNFPGRFSGRQFSNSRSEMNVSTLELGDSALYLCASNRGAGDEQYFGPGTRLTVT.

This clone was observed once. This rearrangement joins TRBV12-5 to TRBJ1-5; D remains ambiguous. The CDR3 sequence is 12 residues long. V shed 0 bases and J shed 7 bases, with 4 bases lying between them. Germline V gene data show CDR1 as LGHNT and CDR2 as FRNRAP. The CDR3, as DNA: TGTGCTAGTGGTTTGGTACTGCAGCCCCAGCATTTT. Amino acid sequence: CASGLVLQPQHF.

The chain recombines TRBV2 with TRBJ2-7, with 7 bases identical to TRBD1. The V gene end was trimmed by 7 bases and the J gene end by 1 base; junction bases not matched to a gene: 7. CDR1 and CDR2 from the germline V gene are SNHLY and FYNNEI. The CDR3 length is 14 residues. This chain's CDR3 is CASTRDRRSYEQYF. The CDR3 nucleotides read TGTGCCAGCACAAGGGACAGACGATCCTACGAGCAGTACTTC.

The chain recombines TRBV5-6 with TRBJ2-7, with TRBD2 as a possible D gene (6 bases). This CDR3 has 12 residues. The ends were cut back, 2 bases at V and 12 bases at J, with 15 bases in the middle. CDR1 is SGHDT and CDR2 is YYEEEE in the germline V gene. CDR3 protein: CASSFSGRDLYF. Written as DNA, the CDR3 is TGTGCCAGCAGCTTCTCCGGGAGAGATTTGTACTTC.

This clone showed up just a few times. This chain links TRBV7-9 with TRBJ2-7, with 8 bases that match TRBD2. V lost 6 bases to trimming and J lost 5 bases; unmatched junction nucleotides: 6. This CDR3 spans 13 amino acids. Germline CDR1 SEHNR, CDR2 FQNEAQ (reference sequence). CDR3 amino acids: CASRVGLDHEQYF. CDR3 in DNA: TGTGCCAGCAGGGTGGGACTAGACCACGAGCAGTACTTC.

The V gene is TRBV4-2, the J gene TRBJ2-7; D unclear. The CDR3 covers 16 residues. Germline V CDR1 and CDR2: LGHNA, YNFKEQ. V lost 2 bases to trimming and J lost 0 bases, with 14 bases between them. CDR3 in DNA: TGTGCCAGCAGCCAATCAGCGAGCCTAAGCTCCTACGAGCAGTACTTC. This encodes CASSQSASLSSYEQYF.

This clone was observed once. The chain recombines TRBV6-1 with TRBJ2-7; D gene ambiguous. Trimming took off 4 bases at V and 2 bases at J, with 15 bases between the two ends. In germline, CDR1 is MNHNS, CDR2 SASEGT. This CDR3 is built from 15 residues. CDR3 bases: TGTGCCAGCAGTGTAGGAACCTACGGAGCCTACGAGCAGTACTTC. Encoded protein: CASSVGTYGAYEQYF.

J is TRBJ2-1 and V is TRBV15, with D perhaps matching TRBD2 (5 bases). This CDR3 spans 15 amino acids. Germline CDR1 is LNHNV and CDR2 is YYDKDF (reference sequence). V was shortened by 5 bases and J by 4 bases, with 15 bases between the two germline ends. The CDR3 sequence: CATSRRSAEYNEQFF. The CDR3 DNA is TGTGCCACCAGCCGTAGGTCAGCGGAGTACAATGAGCAGTTCTTC. Based on the CDR3 plus reference TRBV15 and TRBJ2-1, the full variable domain is DAMVIQNPRYQVTQFGKPVTLSCSQTLNHNVMYWYQQKSSQAPKLLFHYYDKDFNNEADTPDNFQSRRPNTSFCFLDIRSPGLGDTAMYLCATSRRSAEYNEQFFGPGTRLTVL.

The chain has TRBV30 and TRBJ2-7, with D possibly matching TRBD1 (6 bases). The CDR3 has 11 residues. Trimming left V 2 bases short and J 7 bases short, with 9 bases between. Germline-derived CDR1 and CDR2 are GTSNPN and SVGIG (reference sequence). The CDR3 spells CAWSPGAEQYF. DNA of the CDR3: TGTGCCTGGAGTCCAGGGGCAGAGCAGTACTTC.

The chain couples TRBV19 to TRBJ2-1; perhaps TRBD2 as D (5 bases). The length of the CDR3 is 13 residues. With 4 bases removed from V and 12 bases from J, the gap between germline ends came to 16 bases. The V gene's germline CDR1 is LNHDA and CDR2 SQIVND (reference sequence). CDR3 in amino acids: CASSNQREGRQFF. The CDR3, as DNA: TGTGCCAGTAGTAATCAGCGCGAGGGAAGGCAGTTCTTC.

The chain has TRBV11-3 and TRBJ2-1, with D possibly matching TRBD2 (5 bases). V was cut by 9 bases and J by 8 bases, with 17 bases left in between. The CDR3 totals 13 residues. CDR1 is SGHNT, CDR2 YENEEA, per germline. DNA for the CDR3: TGTGCCAGTGGAAGAGGGAGTAGTCATGAGCAGTTCTTC. It yields the protein CASGRGSSHEQFF.

This chain joins TRBV5-4 and TRBJ2-7, with unresolved D. V was pared by 4 bases and J by 6 bases, with 14 bases between. This CDR3 spans 13 amino acids. Germline values: CDR1 SGHNT, CDR2 YYREEE (reference sequence). CDR3 in amino acids: CASSRTTLGEQYF. The CDR3 nucleotides read TGTGCCAGCAGCCGAACTACCTTGGGCGAGCAGTACTTC.

This chain joins TRBV7-3 and TRBJ1-6; D possibly corresponds to TRBD1 (5 bases). The CDR3 length is 15 residues. V dropped 5 bases and J dropped 9 bases, with 17 bases sitting between them. CDR1 is SGHTA and CDR2 is FQGTGA in the germline V gene. The CDR3 nucleotides are TGTGCCAGCAGCAAGGGGCGGGGTCTAAGTTCACCCCTCCACTTT. It yields the protein CASSKGRGLSSPLHF.

V usage is TRBV30 and J usage is TRBJ1-5, with D unresolved. The CDR3 spans 15 residues. Germline lookup yields CDR1 GTSNPN and CDR2 SVGIG (reference sequence). V was trimmed by 2 bases and J by 4 bases, leaving 15 bases between them. CDR3 DNA sequence: TGTGCCTGGAGTTTCCCTCTAGGATATAATCAGCCCCAGCATTTT. This codes for CAWSFPLGYNQPQHF.

In nucleotides, the CDR3 is TGTGCCAGCAGTTACGAGGCAGGGGTGGACACCGGGGAGCTGTTTTTT. As protein: CASSYEAGVDTGELFF. The V gene is TRBV6-5, the J gene TRBJ2-2, with a weak D call TRBD1 (6 bases). V gave up 2 bases and J gave up 3 bases, with 13 bases separating them. CDR3 length: 16 amino acids. Germline CDR1 is MNHEY and CDR2 is SVGAGI.